These 14 T cell receptor beta chains came from one sample sequenced in a study of regulatory T cells in long-lasting Graves disease. Sample time point: persistent/refractory GD, antithyroid drugs over 5 years with positive TRAb. PBMC-derived RNA was used for the TCR library. CDR3-region Arm-PCR and iRepertoire HTBI primers produced the TCR beta libraries. TCRdb redid the calling of the multiplex PCR reads with MiXCR, one entry per CDR3 protein. The sample lists around 500,000 distinct CDR3 sequences; 20% were seen once. This sample comprised peripheral blood mononuclear cells (PBMCs), obtained when the disease was refractory, from a patient treated with antithyroid drugs. These receptor sequences come from a female donor with Graves disease.

This clonotype occurred a few times. The CDR3 region is CASSPGWGANVLTF. In DNA form, the CDR3 reads TGTGCCAGCTCACCAGGGTGGGGGGCCAACGTCCTGACTTTC. The chain uses TRBV18 and TRBJ2-6; D is uncertain. The CDR3 is 14 residues long. Germline V lookup: CDR1 KGHSH, CDR2 LQKENI. The ends were cut back, 2 bases at V and 4 bases at J, with 6 bases in the middle. Together with reference TRBV18 and TRBJ2-6, the CDR3 gives the full variable domain: NAGVMQNPRHLVRRRGQEARLRCSPMKGHSHVYWYRQLPEEGLKFMVYLQKENIIDESGMPKERFSAEFPKEGPSILRIQQVVRGDSAAYFCASSPGWGANVLTFGAGSRLTVL.

In its sample, this clonotype was seen a few times. At one of its ends the junction is not consistent with the germline gene, which may arise from a read error. This chain uses TRBV28 with TRBJ1-3; D call uncertain. Looked up from germline, CDR1 is MDHEN and CDR2 is SYDVKM. The CDR3 covers 16 residues. The CDR3, as DNA: TGTGCCAGTAGTTCTCTGGCCAGTAACTCTGGAAACACCATATATTTT. Protein product: CASSSLASNSGNTIYF.

This rearrangement joins TRBV11-2 to TRBJ1-3; possibly TRBD1 for D (5 bases). V lost 0 bases and J 0 bases, leaving 6 bases between the germline ends. The CDR3 length is 15 residues. Germline V lookup: CDR1 SGHAT, CDR2 FQNNGV. CDR3 bases: TGTGCCAGCAGCTTAGACGGGGCCTCTGGAAACACCATATATTTT. It specifies CASSLDGASGNTIYF.

The chain is built from TRBV19 and TRBJ1-5, with D possibly TRBD1 on 5 matching bases. V lost 3 bases and J lost 5, with 17 bases in between. The germline V gene encodes CDR1 LNHDA and CDR2 SQIVND (reference sequence). The length of the CDR3 is 16 residues. The CDR3 loop is CASSIGAGKGDQPQHF. The CDR3 DNA is TGTGCCAGTAGTATCGGGGCGGGAAAGGGAGATCAGCCCCAGCATTTT. The full variable domain, its missing parts supplied by reference TRBV19 and TRBJ1-5, is DGGITQSPKYLFRKEGQNVTLSCEQNLNHDAMYWYRQDPGQGLRLIYYSQIVNDFQKGDIAEGYSVSREKKESFPLTVTSAQKNPTAFYLCASSIGAGKGDQPQHFGDGTRLSIL.

This clonotype showed up just a few times. The chain's CDR3 is CASSFSGRVYNEQFF. Written as DNA, the CDR3 is TGTGCCAGCAGTTTCAGCGGGAGGGTCTACAATGAGCAGTTCTTC. The chain links TRBV27 to TRBJ2-1; 10 bases agree with TRBD2. The CDR3 has 15 residues. Germline CDR1 and CDR2: MNHEY and SMNVEV (reference sequence). V lost 3 bases and J lost 3; bases outside the gene matches: 2.

The rearrangement joins TRBV4-2 to TRBJ1-5, with no clear D. This CDR3 comprises 14 residues. CDR1 is LGHNA and CDR2 is YNFKEQ in the germline V gene. Trimming shortened V by 1 base and J by 4 bases, and 8 bases separated the two germline ends. Written as DNA, the CDR3 is TGTGCCAGCAGCCAAGGACCCATTAATCAGCCCCAGCATTTT. Its translation: CASSQGPINQPQHF.

This clonotype was counted many times. V and J are TRBV6-5 and TRBJ2-7; D call uncertain. The CDR3 runs 15 residues. The ends were cut back, 2 bases at V and 4 bases at J, with 15 bases in the middle. Germline CDR1 and CDR2: MNHEY and SVGAGI. The CDR3 DNA is TGTGCCAGCAGTTACGACTCAGGACGGTTGTACGAGCAGTACTTC. Its protein product is CASSYDSGRLYEQYF.

This clonotype has a handful of counts. This chain uses TRBV20-1 with TRBJ2-2; 11 bases match TRBD2. There are 16 residues in the CDR3. With 2 bases clipped from V and 5 bases from J, the junction kept 7 bases outside the gene matches. Germline V gene sequence: CDR1 DFQATT, CDR2 SNEGSKA (reference sequence). This CDR3 reads CSARNPLAGETGELFF. The CDR3 DNA is TGCAGTGCTAGAAACCCACTAGCGGGAGAAACCGGGGAGCTGTTTTTT.

This chain connects TRBV20-1 to TRBJ2-1, with TRBD2 matching over 7 bases. CDR3 length: 15 residues. V lost 6 bases, J lost 0 bases, and 8 bases stayed unmatched. Germline lookup yields CDR1 DFQATT and CDR2 SNEGSKA (reference sequence). The CDR3 reads CSALSGLSSYNEQFF. CDR3 nucleotides: TGCAGTGCCCTCTCGGGACTATCCTCCTACAATGAGCAGTTCTTC.

Note on this clonotype: A much larger clone is a single base away; this may be a read error. This chain uses TRBV7-2 with TRBJ2-5; a weak D match, TRBD1 (5 bases). CDR1 SGHTA and CDR2 FQGNSA come from the germline V gene. Trimming stripped 5 bases from V and 5 bases from J, with 15 bases between. This CDR3 has 14 amino acids. The CDR3 is CASSRIRAGETQYF. CDR3 bases: TGTGCCAGCAGCCGCATCAGGGCTGGGGAGACCCAGTACTTC.

This clonotype was detected many times. J is TRBJ2-7 and V is TRBV5-1; 7 bases are shared with TRBD1. The V gene's germline CDR1 is SGHRS and CDR2 YFSETQ. This CDR3 region has 14 residues. J was trimmed by 3 bases and V by 1 base; bases with no gene match: 4. The CDR3 region is CASSLRGPNYEQYF. For the CDR3, the DNA is TGCGCCAGCAGCTTGAGGGGGCCGAACTACGAGCAGTACTTC.

V usage is TRBV6-1 and J usage is TRBJ1-1; 12 bases map to TRBD1. Losses at the gene ends were 8 bases for V and 10 bases for J; bases not matched to a gene: 11. From germline, CDR1 is MNHNS and CDR2 SASEGT. The CDR3 consists of 14 residues. The CDR3 region is CASRGPGQGARAFF. As DNA, the CDR3 is TGTGCCAGCCGGGGGCCGGGACAGGGGGCGCGAGCTTTCTTT.

This clonotype was observed a few times. The gene calls are TRBV20-1 and TRBJ1-5; weak D call: TRBD1 (6 bases). Trimming took off 0 bases at V and 4 bases at J, with 16 bases between the two ends. Germline V gives CDR1 DFQATT, CDR2 SNEGSKA (reference sequence). This CDR3 has 16 residues. The CDR3 nucleotides read TGCAGTGCTAGAGATCGCCCAGGGAGGGGGAATCAGCCCCAGCATTTT. Amino acid sequence: CSARDRPGRGNQPQHF.

CDR3 in DNA: TGTGCCAGCAGTTACGGACAGGGGTCGAGTCCCCTCCACTTT. Amino acids: CASSYGQGSSPLHF. This chain connects TRBV13 to TRBJ1-6, with 9 bases matching TRBD1. This CDR3 is 14 amino acids long. From germline, CDR1 is PRHDT and CDR2 FYEKMQ (reference sequence). J gave up 13 bases and V 6 bases, and 10 bases lay outside the gene matches.